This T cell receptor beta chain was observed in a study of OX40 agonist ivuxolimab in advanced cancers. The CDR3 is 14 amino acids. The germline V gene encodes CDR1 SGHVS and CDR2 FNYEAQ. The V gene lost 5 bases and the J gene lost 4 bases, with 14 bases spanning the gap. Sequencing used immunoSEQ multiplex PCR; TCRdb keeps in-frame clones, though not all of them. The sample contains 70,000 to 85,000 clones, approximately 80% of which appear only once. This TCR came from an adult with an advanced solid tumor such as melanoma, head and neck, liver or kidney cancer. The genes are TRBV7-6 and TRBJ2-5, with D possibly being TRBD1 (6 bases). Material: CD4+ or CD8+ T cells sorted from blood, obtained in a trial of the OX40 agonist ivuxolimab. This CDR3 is CASSAPGVRETQYF. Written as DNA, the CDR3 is TGTGCCAGCAGCGCACCAGGGGTTCGAGAGACCCAGTACTTC.